This record covers a single T cell receptor beta chain. Per the original methods: Counts of nucleated cells, estimated from reference gene primer amplification, were obtained. Sequencing used immunoSEQ multiplex PCR; TCRdb keeps in-frame clones, though not all of them. The V and J calls and the clone size are those of that table, but D and trimming were determined from the DNA. Found here are about 290,000 clones, approximately 80% of them singletons; the top ten hold 4.1%. This entry is derived from a study of blood T cell repertoires in COVID-19. Background on the study: Some COVID-19 samples were acute and others convalescent; all came from the United States, Italy and Spain. Sources were T cells, B-cell-depleted T cells, or PBMCs; the material itself was cDNA or gDNA.

J lost 0 bases, V lost 2 bases, and 11 bases had no gene match. This CDR3 spans 19 amino acids. Per germline, CDR1 MNHEY and CDR2 SVGEGT. The source of this sequence is a woman between 50 and 59 years old with active or convalescent COVID-19. The V call is TRBV6-2 or TRBV6-3, the J call TRBJ2-3, with 10 bases matching TRBD2. The sequencing input was peripheral blood. CDR3 sequence: CASSYASGRAGRSTDTQYF. In DNA form, the CDR3 reads TGTGCCAGCAGTTACGCCAGCGGGAGGGCCGGGAGGAGCACAGATACGCAGTATTTT.